Below, one TCR beta chain is given with its context. Its antigen specificity is not known. The input lacks base qualities; no much larger clone sits a single base away. Patients with autoimmune disease history or receiving systemic immunosuppression were excluded from the trial. In every dose cohort, peripheral blood was drawn for TCR sequencing at baseline, cycle 4 day 1, and cycle 7 day 1. The samples were drawn from a first-in-human, open-label, multicenter phase I dose-escalation trial of ivuxolimab. Adults with locally advanced or metastatic head and neck squamous cell, hepatocellular, melanoma or renal cell carcinoma were enrolled in the trial. Before TCR sequencing, CD4+ T cells and CD8+ T cells were sorted from peripheral blood as separate populations. This record comes from a study of OX40 agonist ivuxolimab in advanced cancers. General notes on the study: Ivuxolimab was an agonistic, fully human IgG2 monoclonal antibody directed against OX40 (CD134), a costimulatory receptor. Intravenous ivuxolimab was administered to patients every 2 weeks at six dose levels: 0.01, 0.1, 0.3, 1.5, 3 and 10 mg/kg. Among the roughly 54 dose-escalation patients, approximately 20 had hepatocellular carcinoma, 15 melanoma, 9 renal cell carcinoma and 9 head and neck cancer. In the dose-escalation cohort, 70% to 85% of patients were male, and the mean age was approximately 60 years, with a range of about 23 to 80. Prior anti-PD-1, anti-PD-L1 or anti-CTLA-4 therapy was permitted, and about 40% of dose-escalation patients had received checkpoint inhibitors. Three dose-escalation patients achieved partial responses, one with hepatocellular carcinoma and two with cutaneous melanoma. Peripheral TCRbeta sequencing aimed to test whether ivuxolimab altered TCR sequence diversity and caused clonal T-cell expansion. The paper covers the monotherapy dose-escalation part of the phase I ivuxolimab trial, which included N ≈ 50 patients.

The germline V gene sets CDR1 to SGDLS and CDR2 to YYNGEE. V lost 3 bases and J lost 4 bases, and the count of bases not matched to a germline gene is 10. Including cysteine and phenylalanine, the CDR3 has 17 amino acids. CDR3 DNA only is kept here, 51 bases in frame from base 1. The paper's findings and limits, for the study overall: After ivuxolimab, CD8+ T cells had more expanded clones than CD4+ T cells on average. Which antigens the clonally expanded peripheral T cells were specific for was not determined. Clonal expansion of both CD4+ and CD8+ blood T cells was observed from baseline to week 6 at doses 0.1 to 3.0 mg/kg. In partial responders in the 0.1-3.0 mg/kg groups, normalized peripheral clonal expansion was found to be among the lowest, especially among CD8+ T cells. Low levels of normalized T-cell clonal expansion were also shown by some nonresponding patients.

To sequence the TCRbeta CDR3 region, genomic DNA was isolated from the sorted cells. TCRbeta CDR3 regions were sequenced using the immunoSEQ Assay. TCRdb obtained this table from immuneACCESS and retained in-frame rearrangements with V and J assigned. These tables miss some clones; where compared with another copy, unresolved V genes account for less than half of the shortfall, and the remainder is unexplained. For this sample the table gives about 79,000 clones, of which 75% to 95% were detected only once. Approximately 6.9% of the sample is taken by the ten largest. Sequences were derived from CD4+ or CD8+ T cells sorted from blood, sampled in a trial of the OX40 agonist ivuxolimab. The rearranged chain carries TRBV9 and TRBJ1-4; TRBD1 agrees with 9 junctional bases. This clonotype originated in an adult with an advanced solid tumor such as melanoma, head and neck, liver or kidney cancer. This receptor carries the CDR3 CASSGSPGTGLNEKLFF. The DNA is as follows: TGTGCCAGCAGCGGATCTCCCGGGACAGGGCTTAATGAAAAACTGTTTTTT.